These 32 T cell receptor beta chains came from one sample sequenced in a study of blood T cell repertoires in COVID-19. Some clones are missing from TCRdb's copy, which holds only in-frame ones; the method was immunoSEQ multiplex PCR. This sample has a few hundred thousand clones, with 80% to 90% found just once. Sequenced input: peripheral blood. Receptor source: a woman older than 75 with active or convalescent COVID-19.

This rearrangement joins TRBV2 to TRBJ2-5; the D gene is possibly TRBD2 (6 bases). The CDR3 is made up of 14 amino acids. CDR1 and CDR2 (germline): SNHLY, FYNNEI. The V end was cut by 6 bases, the J end by 4 bases, with 15 bases between. The CDR3 DNA reads as TGTGCCAGCAGCGCTGAGACTAGTCGAGAGACCCAGTACTTC. Its protein is CASSAETSRETQYF.

The rearrangement joins TRBV11-3 to TRBJ2-3, with TRBD2 matching over 14 bases. The germline CDR1 and CDR2 sequences are SGHNT and YENEEA. The length of the CDR3 is 18 residues. Germline trimming cut 4 bases from V and 0 bases from J; bases unmatched to any gene: 6. The CDR3 region is CASSSGLAGGTSTDTQYF. CDR3 bases: TGTGCCAGCAGCTCTGGACTAGCGGGGGGTACTAGCACAGATACGCAGTATTTT.

The CDR3 is CASSEALPFRGSYEQYF. The DNA of the CDR3 is TGTGCCAGCAGTGAAGCGTTACCCTTCAGGGGCTCCTACGAGCAGTACTTC. V usage is TRBV2 and J usage is TRBJ2-7, with D possibly being TRBD1 (6 bases). In germline, CDR1 is SNHLY, CDR2 FYNNEI. The CDR3 runs 17 residues. V lost 0 bases to trimming and J lost 0 bases, with 15 bases between them.

This clone turned up a few times. The chain links TRBV15 to TRBJ2-7; 7 bases align to TRBD1. Trimming at V came to 2 bases and at J to 6 bases, leaving 7 bases not matched to a gene. Germline V gene lookup returns CDR1 LNHNV and CDR2 YYDKDF (reference sequence). The CDR3 totals 14 residues. CDR3 residues: CATSRTGTEPEQYF. CDR3 in DNA: TGTGCCACCAGCAGAACCGGGACAGAACCCGAGCAGTACTTC.

CDR3 protein: CASSYSGGDVAFF. The CDR3 DNA reads as TGTGCCAGCAGTTACTCTGGCGGTGATGTAGCTTTCTTT. The J gene is TRBJ1-1, the V gene TRBV6-2 or TRBV6-3; D call uncertain. V gave up 0 bases and J gave up 10 bases, with 12 bases separating them. The CDR3 contains 13 residues. In germline, CDR1 is MNHEY, CDR2 SVGEGT.

This clone was detected only once. Here the CDR3 reads CASSPMTSGPLGTDTQYF. The DNA of the CDR3 is TGTGCCAGCAGCCCCATGACTAGCGGTCCTCTTGGTACAGATACGCAGTATTTT. The rearrangement joins TRBV7-2 to TRBJ2-3; 9 positions agree with TRBD2. The CDR3 extends over 18 amino acids. The ends lost 5 bases at V and 3 bases at J; junction bases unmatched: 15. In germline, CDR1 is SGHTA, CDR2 FQGNSA.

The CDR3 nucleotides read TGTGCCAGCAGCGAGGTTGGACGGGAAGGCTCTGGAAACACCATATATTTT. Translation gives CASSEVGREGSGNTIYF. The rearrangement uses TRBV5-6 and TRBJ1-3, with D uncertain. The CDR3 sequence is 17 residues long. Per germline, CDR1 SGHDT and CDR2 YYEEEE. V dropped 4 bases and J dropped 0 bases, with 17 bases sitting between them. The variable domain in full, with the rest retrieved from reference TRBV5-6 and TRBJ1-3, is DAGVTQSPTHLIKTRGQQVTLRCSPKSGHDTVSWYQQALGQGPQFIFQYYEEEERQRGNFPDRFSGHQFPNYSSELNVNALLLGDSALYLCASSEVGREGSGNTIYFGEGSWLTVV.

The J gene is TRBJ2-1, the V gene TRBV5-4, with 14 bases identical to TRBD2. The CDR3 runs to 17 residues. Looked up from germline, CDR1 is SGHNT and CDR2 is YYREEE (reference sequence). Trimming at V came to 0 bases and at J to 8 bases, leaving 7 bases not matched to a gene. CDR3 DNA: TGTGCCAGCAGCTTGGGGTGGGGGACTAGCGGGAGCGATGAGCAGTTCTTC. Translation: CASSLGWGTSGSDEQFF.

This clone was found once. The chain joins TRBV5-1 to TRBJ2-7; 9 bases map to TRBD1. J lost 5 bases, V lost 4 bases, and 10 bases had no gene match. Looked up from germline, CDR1 is SGHRS and CDR2 is YFSETQ. There are 15 residues in the CDR3. DNA of the CDR3: TGCGCCAGCAGCCCTGGGGGGACAGGGCGTCACGAGCAGTACTTC. Protein: CASSPGGTGRHEQYF.

This clone was found once. The chain joins TRBV5-1 to TRBJ1-1; a weak D match, TRBD1 (6 bases). Germline CDR1 reads SGHRS; CDR2 reads YFSETQ. V shed 4 bases and J shed 6 bases, with 13 bases lying between them. The CDR3 has 13 residues. CDR3 protein: CASSLQGSPEAFF. CDR3 sequence (DNA): TGCGCCAGCAGCCTACAGGGTTCCCCTGAAGCTTTCTTT. The complete variable domain, with remaining parts taken from reference TRBV5-1 and TRBJ1-1, reads KAGVTQTPRYLIKTRGQQVTLSCSPISGHRSVSWYQQTPGQGLQFLFEYFSETQRNKGNFPGRFSGRQFSNSRSEMNVSTLELGDSALYLCASSLQGSPEAFFGQGTRLTVV.

The genes are TRBV7-2 and TRBJ2-3; possibly TRBD2 for D (6 bases). V shed 7 bases and J shed 3 bases, with 14 bases lying between them. Germline lookup yields CDR1 SGHTA and CDR2 FQGNSA. The CDR3 totals 14 residues. CDR3 in DNA: TGTGCCAGCACCTCCACGCTAGCGACAGATACGCAGTATTTT. Its translation is CASTSTLATDTQYF.

The chain employs TRBV6-5 and TRBJ1-2; 8 positions agree with TRBD1. V lost 0 bases and J lost 4; bases outside the gene matches: 4. This CDR3 is 15 amino acids long. Germline CDR1 is MNHEY and CDR2 is SVGAGI. CDR3 DNA: TGTGCCAGCAGTTACTCATACAGGGGGTCCTATGGCTACACCTTC. It encodes CASSYSYRGSYGYTF.

This clone has a single count. The chain links TRBV11-3 to TRBJ2-1; D is perhaps TRBD1 (6 bases). Between the trimmed V and J ends, which lost 5 bases and 4 bases, there was a span of 12 bases. CDR3 length equals 14 residues. Per the germline V gene, CDR1 is SGHNT and CDR2 is YENEEA. CDR3 in DNA: TGTGCCAGCAGCCTAGGACAGATTTACAATGAGCAGTTCTTC. It is translated as CASSLGQIYNEQFF.

This clone showed up just a few times. CDR3 in amino acids: CASSPPTGGYGYTF. Written as DNA, the CDR3 is TGCGCCAGCAGCCCACCGACAGGGGGTTATGGCTACACCTTC. The V and J genes are TRBV5-1 and TRBJ1-2; the match to TRBD1 covers 9 bases. This CDR3 has 14 amino acids. V lost 4 bases to trimming and J lost 5 bases; unmatched junction nucleotides: 6. Germline values: CDR1 SGHRS, CDR2 YFSETQ.

This rearrangement joins TRBV7-2 to TRBJ2-5, with a possible D match to TRBD2 (6 bases). Germline V lookup: CDR1 SGHTA, CDR2 FQGNSA. The V end lost 0 bases, the J end lost 5 bases, and 7 bases lay between the germline ends. This CDR3 comprises 13 residues. The CDR3 loop is CASSLAGRETQYF. CDR3 coding DNA: TGTGCCAGCAGCTTAGCGGGGAGGGAGACCCAGTACTTC.

V usage is TRBV28 and J usage is TRBJ2-1, with 10 bases lining up with TRBD1. The CDR3 spans 13 residues. Germline trimming cut 10 bases from V and 6 bases from J; bases unmatched to any gene: 6. CDR1 is MDHEN, CDR2 SYDVKM, per germline. The CDR3 loop reads CATRGQGRNEQFF. DNA for the CDR3: TGTGCCACTAGGGGACAGGGGCGCAATGAGCAGTTCTTC.

J is TRBJ2-1 and V is TRBV19; 8 bases are a match to TRBD2. CDR3 length: 16 amino acids. In germline, CDR1 is LNHDA, CDR2 SQIVND (reference sequence). After removal of 6 bases from V and 8 bases from J, the junction contained 15 bases not matched to a gene. CDR3: CASSPVGREGSYEQFF. CDR3 bases: TGTGCCAGTAGCCCAGTGGGACGGGAGGGGTCTTATGAGCAGTTCTTC. Based on the CDR3 plus reference TRBV19 and TRBJ2-1, the full variable domain is DGGITQSPKYLFRKEGQNVTLSCEQNLNHDAMYWYRQDPGQGLRLIYYSQIVNDFQKGDIAEGYSVSREKKESFPLTVTSAQKNPTAFYLCASSPVGREGSYEQFFGPGTRLTVL.

The chain combines TRBV27 with TRBJ1-1; D possibly corresponds to TRBD1 (5 bases). The CDR3 has 15 residues. The ends were cut back, 0 bases at V and 4 bases at J, with 12 bases in the middle. Germline CDR1 reads MNHEY; CDR2 reads SMNVEV (reference sequence). Here the CDR3 reads CASSLSSRATTEAFF. The CDR3 DNA reads TGTGCCAGCAGTTTATCATCCAGGGCCACCACTGAAGCTTTCTTT.

This chain links TRBV29-1 with TRBJ1-2, with D possibly being TRBD1 (6 bases). V was cut by 6 bases and J by 7 bases, with 18 bases left in between. The CDR3 length is 13 residues. Germline V gene lookup returns CDR1 SQVTM and CDR2 ANQGSEA. CDR3 DNA sequence: TGCAGCGTGAAGCGGGGGGGGGCTGTTGGCTACACCTTC. It translates to CSVKRGGAVGYTF.

V gene TRBV30 combines with J gene TRBJ1-6, with D possibly TRBD1 on 5 matching bases. The CDR3 spans 15 residues. CDR1 and CDR2 from the germline V gene are GTSNPN and SVGIG (reference sequence). V lost 3 bases to trimming and J lost 0 bases, with 9 bases between them. The CDR3 DNA is TGTGCCTGGAGATTGGACATCTCCTATAATTCACCCCTCCACTTT. The encoded protein is CAWRLDISYNSPLHF.

The chain couples TRBV12-3 or TRBV12-4 to TRBJ2-1, with 8 bases fitting TRBD2. The junction had 5 bases not matched to a gene; V was cut back by 3 bases and J by 10 bases. The CDR3 loop spans 13 amino acids. CDR3 in DNA: TGTGCCAGCAGTTTCCCTGGCGGGAGGGAGCAGTTCTTC. This codes for CASSFPGGREQFF.

The V call is TRBV4-2, the J call TRBJ2-1; 9 bases fit TRBD1. The CDR3 sequence is 16 residues long. Trimming removed 4 bases from V and 8 bases from J; junction bases left unmatched: 12. Per germline, CDR1 LGHNA and CDR2 YNFKEQ. CDR3 sequence (DNA): TGTGCCAGCAGCCTGGGGGGGGGACAGGGTTCCGATGAGCAGTTCTTC. Amino acid sequence: CASSLGGGQGSDEQFF.

The chain joins TRBV11-1 to TRBJ2-5, with TRBD1 matching over 10 bases. CDR1 is SGHAT, CDR2 FQDESV, per germline (reference sequence). After removal of 4 bases from V and 5 bases from J, the junction contained 7 bases not matched to a gene. The CDR3 has 15 residues. The CDR3 protein is CASSSDRGFAETQYF. The CDR3 nucleotides read TGTGCCAGCAGCTCGGACAGGGGGTTCGCGGAGACCCAGTACTTC.

V is TRBV7-2 and J is TRBJ2-7, with unresolved D. Trimming removed 8 bases from V and 6 bases from J, with 14 bases in between. CDR3 length equals 12 residues. CDR1 and CDR2 (germline): SGHTA, FQGNSA. CDR3 residues: CASSYPPGEQYF. In nucleotides, the CDR3 is TGTGCCAGCTCCTACCCTCCGGGCGAGCAGTACTTC.

This clone has just one count. This sequence joins TRBV30 and TRBJ1-4; D gene uncertain. The CDR3 is 13 amino acids. The V gene lost 5 bases and the J gene lost 7 bases, with 14 bases spanning the gap. CDR1 is GTSNPN, CDR2 SVGIG, per germline (reference sequence). The CDR3 spells CAWGGRRGEKLFF. CDR3 nucleotides: TGTGCCTGGGGCGGACGGCGGGGTGAAAAACTGTTTTTT.

This rearrangement joins TRBV14 to TRBJ1-3; D is perhaps TRBD1 (6 bases). The CDR3 loop spans 15 amino acids. V was trimmed by 4 bases and J by 0 bases, leaving 10 bases between them. In germline, CDR1 is SGHDN, CDR2 FVKESK. CDR3 amino acids: CASSRQQGSGNTIYF. The CDR3 region has the DNA TGTGCCAGCAGCCGACAACAGGGCTCTGGAAACACCATATATTTT. Complete variable domain (other parts from reference TRBV14 and TRBJ1-3): EAGVTQFPSHSVIEKGQTVTLRCDPISGHDNLYWYRRVMGKEIKFLLHFVKESKQDESGMPNNRFLAERTGGTYSTLKVQPAELEDSGVYFCASSRQQGSGNTIYFGEGSWLTVV.

The rearrangement joins TRBV9 to TRBJ2-2, with TRBD2 as a possible D gene (7 bases). V lost 2 bases and J 7 bases, leaving 18 bases between the germline ends. The CDR3 spans 16 residues. Germline CDR1 SGDLS, CDR2 YYNGEE. CDR3 region: CASSVPGGGASGELFF. The DNA for the CDR3 is TGTGCCAGCAGCGTCCCCGGTGGGGGGGCGAGCGGGGAGCTGTTTTTT.

The chain recombines TRBV6-1 with TRBJ1-4; maybe TRBD1 (6 bases). The CDR3 covers 15 residues. V lost 3 bases and J lost 8, with 16 bases in between. Per the germline V gene, CDR1 is MNHNS and CDR2 is SASEGT. The CDR3 coding sequence is TGTGCCAGCAGTGATGACCACAGGGAATTAGAAAAACTGTTTTTT. Translation: CASSDDHRELEKLFF.

V and J are TRBV5-4 and TRBJ1-4; 7 positions match TRBD1. With V trimmed by 4 bases and J by 4 bases, 19 bases remained unmatched. This CDR3 is 19 amino acids long. In germline, CDR1 is SGHNT, CDR2 YYREEE (reference sequence). In DNA, the CDR3 is TGTGCCAGCAGCGCGGACACAGGGGTGGGGCGCGGGAATAATGAAAAACTGTTTTTT. It yields the protein CASSADTGVGRGNNEKLFF.

The chain uses TRBV19 and TRBJ2-7; TRBD1 agrees at 7 bases. CDR3 length: 14 residues. The germline CDR1 and CDR2 sequences are LNHDA and SQIVND (reference sequence). With 2 bases clipped from V and 4 bases from J, the junction kept 5 bases outside the gene matches. The CDR3 DNA is TGTGCCAGTAGTATACCGGGACAGCCTTACGAGCAGTACTTC. Protein: CASSIPGQPYEQYF.

In its sample, this clone was seen once. The chain has TRBV3-1 (or the pseudogene TRBV3-2) and TRBJ2-1, with TRBD2 matching 9 bases. V dropped 1 base and J dropped 5; count of bases not matched to a gene: 6. This CDR3 comprises 16 residues. Germline lookup yields CDR1 LGHDT and CDR2 YNNKEL (reference sequence). The CDR3, as DNA: TGTGCCAGCAGCCAAGTCGGGCGGGGGGGTGACAATGAGCAGTTCTTC. Protein: CASSQVGRGGDNEQFF.

This chain uses TRBV6-5 with TRBJ1-5, with 9 bases aligning to TRBD1. J was trimmed by 7 bases and V by 5 bases; bases with no gene match: 6. Germline loops: CDR1 MNHEY, CDR2 SVGAGI. The length of the CDR3 is 14 residues. CDR3 region: CASSKDRGLQPQHF. CDR3 sequence (DNA): TGTGCCAGCAGTAAGGACAGGGGTCTACAGCCCCAGCATTTT.